This record covers a single T cell receptor beta chain. The target antigen is unknown. These data belong to a study of blood T cells in healthy people across ages. For the second PCR, which ran for roughly 7 to 11 cycles, a sample-barcoded 5' primer and a J-beta primer mix were used. With 12 random nucleotides, a template-switch adaptor tagged each individual cDNA molecule. MiXCR, run by TCRdb on the 5' RACE reads, gives a single entry per CDR3 protein. The sample has hundreds of thousands of distinct CDR3 sequences, around half seen once. This CDR3 is 15 amino acids long. V trimming: 6 bases; J trimming: 7 bases; junction bases outside the gene matches: 12. Germline V gene lookup returns CDR1 MNHNS and CDR2 SASEGT. General observations from the study: Researchers deemed the diversity estimates from one million T cells underestimates.

Aged about 6 to 100, donors were systemically healthy Caucasians from Russia. Total RNA amounts of at least 6 micrograms were extracted per sample. Input material: blood. V is TRBV6-1 and J is TRBJ2-1; TRBD2 aligns across 7 bases. This receptor was identified in a woman aged 55-69 years in good health. CDR3 in amino acids: CASRRGWEGPNEQFF. CDR3 DNA sequence: TGTGCCAGCAGGAGGGGATGGGAGGGCCCGAATGAGCAGTTCTTC.